This TCR beta chain was observed in a study of T cell responses to AZD1222 COVID-19 vaccine. The wider study: Researchers grouped second doses given at about 4 or about 12 weeks into one pool. Study-wide points: There were repertoire samples only from the period after the peak T cell response. Just five or six AZD1222 recipients were seropositive at baseline. Spike-specific TCR breadth rose after two AZD1222 doses, and depth rose as well.

Clones were sequenced by immunoSEQ multiplex PCR, and TCRdb holds only the in-frame ones, with some missing. The table lists over 100,000 clones, approximately 86% of them singletons. This clone was seen once. The antigen is unknown. Trimming left V 4 bases short and J 6 bases short, with 16 bases between. The germline gives CDR1 SGHRS, CDR2 YFSETQ. This CDR3 is built from 14 residues. The specimen was peripheral blood, collected on day 0 of AZD1222 vaccination. The chain carries TRBV5-1 and TRBJ1-2; weak D call: TRBD1 (5 bases). The sequence was obtained from an adult in good health. CDR3 coding DNA: TGCGCCAGCAGCCCGACCGCAGGGCTACATGGCTACACCTTC. Its translation: CASSPTAGLHGYTF.